This is a list of T cell receptor beta chains from one sample in a study of T cell changes during pregnancy in multiple sclerosis. This table comes from immunoSEQ multiplex PCR, and its TCRdb copy is limited to in-frame clones, with some not included. The sample lists about 44,000 clones, 90% to 97% occurring once. The sequencing here drew on peripheral blood, taken in the second trimester of pregnancy. Source of these receptors: a female donor with multiple sclerosis, enrolled in a pregnancy study. Each CDR3 is given with its conserved first and last residue. A D gene is named only where the DNA matches it firmly. For some rows the clone size is stated as once, few or many, or as a class when expanded; others skip it.

J gene: TRBJ2-3; clone size: NA; D gene: NA; V gene: TRBV5-1; CDR3 protein: CASSSGGTDTQYF; CDR3 DNA: TGCGCCAGCAGCTCCGGGGGCACAGATACGCAGTATTTT
J gene: TRBJ2-1; clone size: NA; D gene: NA; V gene: TRBV19; CDR3 protein: CASSGPGMVGNEQFF; CDR3 DNA: TGTGCCAGTAGTGGCCCGGGGATGGTGGGGAATGAGCAGTTCTTC
J gene: TRBJ2-5; clone size: NA; D gene: NA; V gene: TRBV7-3; CDR3 protein: CASSPPHRVETQYF; CDR3 DNA: TGTGCCAGCAGCCCCCCCCACAGGGTAGAGACCCAGTACTTC
J gene: TRBJ1-1; clone size: once; D gene: NA; V gene: TRBV6-6; CDR3 protein: CASSYDREAFF; CDR3 DNA: TGTGCCAGCAGTTACGACAGGGAAGCTTTCTTT
J gene: TRBJ2-1; clone size: NA; D gene: TRBD2; V gene: TRBV5-4; CDR3 protein: CASRGTSGGPSSYNEQFF; CDR3 DNA: TGTGCCAGCAGGGGGACTAGCGGGGGACCAAGCTCCTACAATGAGCAGTTCTTC
J gene: TRBJ2-7; clone size: NA; D gene: NA; V gene: TRBV4-3; CDR3 protein: CASSQGYRVDYEQYF; CDR3 DNA: TGCGCCAGCAGCCAAGGGTACAGGGTCGACTACGAGCAGTACTTC
J gene: TRBJ2-7; clone size: NA; D gene: TRBD2; V gene: TRBV28; CDR3 protein: CASSLPGASGATEQYF; CDR3 DNA: TGTGCCAGCAGTCTTCCCGGGGCTAGCGGAGCCACGGAGCAGTACTTC
J gene: TRBJ1-5; clone size: NA; D gene: NA; V gene: TRBV6-1; CDR3 protein: CASSPTGTNQPQHF; CDR3 DNA: TGTGCCAGCAGTCCGACAGGAACCAATCAGCCCCAGCATTTT
J gene: TRBJ1-1; clone size: NA; D gene: NA; V gene: TRBV19; CDR3 protein: CASRRGFSEAFF; CDR3 DNA: TGTGCCAGTAGAAGGGGTTTTTCAGAAGCTTTCTTT
J gene: TRBJ1-2; clone size: NA; D gene: NA; V gene: TRBV27; CDR3 protein: CASSFGPGVSDGYTF; CDR3 DNA: TGTGCCAGCAGTTTTGGGCCAGGGGTGTCGGATGGCTACACCTTC
J gene: TRBJ1-1; clone size: NA; D gene: NA; V gene: TRBV5-1; CDR3 protein: CASSLVADGTEAFF; CDR3 DNA: TGCGCCAGCAGCTTGGTGGCGGATGGGACTGAAGCTTTCTTT
J gene: TRBJ2-6; clone size: NA; D gene: TRBD1; V gene: TRBV7-9; CDR3 protein: CASSLGIRGQGANVLTF; CDR3 DNA: TGTGCCAGCAGCTTAGGTATAAGGGGGCAAGGGGCCAACGTCCTGACTTTC
J gene: TRBJ2-3; clone size: NA; D gene: NA; V gene: TRBV6-6; CDR3 protein: CASSYWAGVSDTQYF; CDR3 DNA: TGTGCCAGCAGTTACTGGGCAGGTGTTTCAGATACGCAGTATTTT
J gene: TRBJ1-5; clone size: NA; D gene: NA; V gene: TRBV19; CDR3 protein: CASSIEGRGNQPQHF; CDR3 DNA: TGTGCCAGTAGTATAGAGGGCAGGGGCAATCAGCCCCAGCATTTT
J gene: TRBJ2-1; clone size: NA; D gene: TRBD2; V gene: TRBV9; CDR3 protein: CASSLSSGGFNEQFF; CDR3 DNA: TGTGCCAGCAGTCTTTCTAGCGGGGGGTTCAATGAGCAGTTCTTC
J gene: TRBJ2-6; clone size: once; D gene: NA; V gene: TRBV6-6; CDR3 protein: CASSYPRGTGANVLTF; CDR3 DNA: TGTGCCAGCAGTTACCCTCGGGGGACTGGGGCCAACGTCCTGACTTTC
J gene: TRBJ2-7; clone size: few; D gene: NA; V gene: TRBV4-3; CDR3 protein: CASSQDSGYEQYF; CDR3 DNA: TGCGCCAGCAGCCAAGATAGCGGCTACGAGCAGTACTTC
J gene: TRBJ2-1; clone size: NA; D gene: TRBD2; V gene: TRBV25-1; CDR3 protein: CASREGTSLYNEQFF; CDR3 DNA: TGTGCCAGCAGGGAGGGGACTAGCCTTTACAATGAGCAGTTCTTC
J gene: TRBJ2-5; clone size: NA; D gene: NA; V gene: TRBV7-9; CDR3 protein: CASSLGRETQYF; CDR3 DNA: TGTGCCAGCAGCTTGGGGCGGGAGACCCAGTACTTC
J gene: TRBJ1-2; clone size: NA; D gene: NA; V gene: TRBV6-1; CDR3 protein: CASSDDWGAYGYTF; CDR3 DNA: TGTGCCAGCAGTGATGACTGGGGAGCCTATGGCTACACCTTC
J gene: TRBJ2-7; clone size: NA; D gene: NA; V gene: TRBV14; CDR3 protein: CASSQGLLSSGKYF; CDR3 DNA: TGTGCCAGCAGCCAAGGCTTACTCTCTTCGGGAAAGTACTTC
J gene: TRBJ2-4; clone size: NA; D gene: NA; V gene: TRBV2; CDR3 protein: CASSGGQSKNIQYF; CDR3 DNA: TGTGCCAGCTCGGGGGGCCAATCCAAAAACATTCAGTACTTC
J gene: TRBJ2-4; clone size: NA; D gene: TRBD1; V gene: TRBV9; CDR3 protein: CASSRDRDLGLAKNIQYF; CDR3 DNA: TGTGCCAGCAGCCGGGACAGGGATCTAGGACTAGCCAAAAACATTCAGTACTTC
J gene: TRBJ1-5; clone size: NA; D gene: NA; V gene: TRBV15; CDR3 protein: CATSRATRWQPQHF; CDR3 DNA: TGTGCCACCAGCAGAGCAACTCGTTGGCAGCCCCAGCATTTT
J gene: TRBJ2-1; clone size: NA; D gene: NA; V gene: TRBV30; CDR3 protein: CAWSNGLSYNEQFF; CDR3 DNA: TGTGCCTGGAGTAATGGACTCTCCTACAATGAGCAGTTCTTC
J gene: TRBJ2-4; clone size: NA; D gene: TRBD2; V gene: TRBV7-2; CDR3 protein: CASSLVFSGGAKNIQYF; CDR3 DNA: TGTGCCAGCAGCTTAGTTTTTAGCGGGGGGGCCAAAAACATTCAGTACTTC
J gene: TRBJ1-1; clone size: once; D gene: TRBD1; V gene: TRBV7-2; CDR3 protein: CASSQTGGTTEAFF; CDR3 DNA: TGTGCCAGCAGCCAAACAGGGGGGACTACTGAAGCTTTCTTT
J gene: TRBJ2-3; clone size: NA; D gene: NA; V gene: TRBV6-1; CDR3 protein: CASSDLTDTQYF; CDR3 DNA: TGTGCCAGCAGTGACCTCACAGATACGCAGTATTTT
J gene: TRBJ1-3; clone size: NA; D gene: NA; V gene: TRBV6-5; CDR3 protein: CASSLDRNSGNTIYF; CDR3 DNA: TGTGCCAGCAGCCTAGACCGGAACTCTGGAAACACCATATATTTT
J gene: TRBJ2-3; clone size: NA; D gene: TRBD2; V gene: TRBV10-3; CDR3 protein: CAISESPGTSGGTDTQYF; CDR3 DNA: TGTGCCATCAGTGAGTCCCCCGGGACTAGCGGGGGCACAGATACGCAGTATTTT
J gene: TRBJ2-1; clone size: NA; D gene: NA; V gene: TRBV5-1; CDR3 protein: CASSFRANEQFF; CDR3 DNA: TGCGCCAGCAGCTTCAGGGCCAATGAGCAGTTCTTC
J gene: TRBJ1-5; clone size: NA; D gene: TRBD1; V gene: TRBV7-2; CDR3 protein: CASSTTGGDQPQHF; CDR3 DNA: TGTGCCAGCAGCACAACAGGGGGGGATCAGCCCCAGCATTTT
J gene: TRBJ2-5; clone size: NA; D gene: NA; V gene: TRBV4-3; CDR3 protein: CASSQYLEETQYF; CDR3 DNA: TGCGCCAGCAGCCAATACCTAGAGGAGACCCAGTACTTC
J gene: TRBJ1-2; clone size: NA; D gene: NA; V gene: TRBV5-1; CDR3 protein: CASSLAQGGYGYTF; CDR3 DNA: TGCGCCAGCAGCTTGGCCCAGGGAGGCTATGGCTACACCTTC
J gene: TRBJ2-5; clone size: NA; D gene: NA; V gene: TRBV5-4; CDR3 protein: CASSSSVYQETQYF; CDR3 DNA: TGTGCCAGCAGCTCCTCTGTGTACCAAGAGACCCAGTACTTC
J gene: TRBJ2-7; clone size: NA; D gene: TRBD2; V gene: TRBV30; CDR3 protein: CAWSGGTSGQYF; CDR3 DNA: TGTGCCTGGAGTGGAGGGACTAGCGGACAGTACTTC
J gene: TRBJ1-2; clone size: NA; D gene: NA; V gene: TRBV5-8; CDR3 protein: CASSPRTGFFNYGYTF; CDR3 DNA: TGTGCCAGCAGCCCTAGAACAGGGTTCTTTAACTATGGCTACACCTTC
J gene: TRBJ2-7; clone size: NA; D gene: NA; V gene: TRBV7-9; CDR3 protein: CASSPQVGEQYF; CDR3 DNA: TGTGCCAGCAGCCCGCAGGTTGGGGAGCAGTACTTC
J gene: TRBJ2-1; clone size: NA; D gene: TRBD2; V gene: TRBV2; CDR3 protein: CASSGMGPSGNEQFF; CDR3 DNA: TGTGCCAGCAGTGGTATGGGACCTAGCGGCAATGAGCAGTTCTTC
J gene: TRBJ1-2; clone size: once; D gene: TRBD1; V gene: TRBV6-6; CDR3 protein: CASSWTGGYGYTF; CDR3 DNA: TGTGCCAGCAGTTGGACAGGGGGCTATGGCTACACCTTC
J gene: TRBJ2-3; clone size: NA; D gene: TRBD1; V gene: TRBV19; CDR3 protein: CASSIPGTGSTDTQYF; CDR3 DNA: TGTGCCAGTAGTATACCCGGGACAGGTTCCACAGATACGCAGTATTTT
J gene: TRBJ1-1; clone size: NA; D gene: NA; V gene: TRBV6-5; CDR3 protein: CASSPTGNTEAFF; CDR3 DNA: TGTGCCAGCAGCCCCACCGGGAACACTGAAGCTTTCTTT
J gene: TRBJ2-7; clone size: NA; D gene: NA; V gene: TRBV6-1; CDR3 protein: CASSPRTVFFYEQYF; CDR3 DNA: TGTGCCAGCAGCCCCAGGACAGTTTTCTTCTACGAGCAGTACTTC
J gene: TRBJ1-1; clone size: NA; D gene: TRBD1; V gene: TRBV2; CDR3 protein: CASSDAPGGRGTNTEAFF; CDR3 DNA: TGTGCCAGCAGTGACGCGCCCGGCGGCAGGGGGACGAACACTGAAGCTTTCTTT
J gene: TRBJ1-1; clone size: NA; D gene: NA; V gene: TRBV15; CDR3 protein: CATSNRGRIEEAFF; CDR3 DNA: TGTGCCACCAGCAATAGGGGAAGAATCGAAGAAGCTTTCTTT
J gene: TRBJ1-1; clone size: NA; D gene: TRBD1; V gene: TRBV30; CDR3 protein: CAWSRFTDRGGTEAFF; CDR3 DNA: TGTGCCTGGAGTCGATTTACGGACAGGGGAGGGACTGAAGCTTTCTTT
J gene: TRBJ2-1; clone size: NA; D gene: NA; V gene: TRBV10-3; CDR3 protein: CAISDLGPNYNEQFF; CDR3 DNA: TGTGCCATCAGTGATTTGGGGCCTAACTACAATGAGCAGTTCTTC
J gene: TRBJ2-7; clone size: NA; D gene: NA; V gene: TRBV5-5; CDR3 protein: CASSPRQVSDEQYF; CDR3 DNA: TGTGCCAGCAGCCCGAGACAGGTTTCAGACGAGCAGTACTTC
J gene: TRBJ1-1; clone size: NA; D gene: NA; V gene: TRBV6-5; CDR3 protein: CASTYPYRLNGTEAFF; CDR3 DNA: TGTGCCAGCACTTATCCCTACAGGCTAAATGGCACTGAAGCTTTCTTT
J gene: TRBJ2-1; clone size: NA; D gene: NA; V gene: TRBV7-2; CDR3 protein: CASSYSTHGEQFF; CDR3 DNA: TGTGCCAGCAGCTACAGCACCCACGGAGAGCAGTTCTTC
J gene: TRBJ2-1; clone size: NA; D gene: NA; V gene: TRBV7-8; CDR3 protein: CASSLARALNEQFF; CDR3 DNA: TGTGCCAGCAGCTTAGCAAGAGCGCTCAATGAGCAGTTCTTC
J gene: TRBJ2-7; clone size: NA; D gene: NA; V gene: TRBV11-2; CDR3 protein: CASSFPRRSSYEQYF; CDR3 DNA: TGTGCCAGCAGCTTTCCGCGGAGGAGCTCCTACGAGCAGTACTTC
J gene: TRBJ2-7; clone size: NA; D gene: TRBD1; V gene: TRBV5-4; CDR3 protein: CASSRDSSYSYEQYF; CDR3 DNA: TGTGCCAGCAGCCGGGACAGCTCTTACTCCTACGAGCAGTACTTC
J gene: TRBJ1-1; clone size: once; D gene: NA; V gene: TRBV10-1; CDR3 protein: CASSESPRLGDTEAFF; CDR3 DNA: TGCGCCAGCAGTGAGTCGCCACGGCTGGGAGACACTGAAGCTTTCTTT
J gene: TRBJ2-4; clone size: once; D gene: NA; V gene: TRBV9; CDR3 protein: CASSGGTQWPKNIQYF; CDR3 DNA: TGTGCCAGCAGCGGGGGGACACAATGGCCCAAAAACATTCAGTACTTC
J gene: TRBJ2-2; clone size: NA; D gene: NA; V gene: TRBV6-1; CDR3 protein: CASRGRDTGELFF; CDR3 DNA: TGTGCCAGCAGGGGCCGGGATACCGGGGAGCTGTTTTTT
J gene: TRBJ2-5; clone size: NA; D gene: TRBD1; V gene: TRBV2; CDR3 protein: CASSRQGSETQYF; CDR3 DNA: TGTGCCAGCAGTCGACAGGGGTCGGAGACCCAGTACTTC
J gene: TRBJ2-2; clone size: NA; D gene: NA; V gene: TRBV30; CDR3 protein: CAFRDTGELFF; CDR3 DNA: TGTGCCTTCAGGGACACCGGGGAGCTGTTTTTT
J gene: TRBJ2-7; clone size: NA; D gene: NA; V gene: TRBV9; CDR3 protein: CASSVGREVSYEQYF; CDR3 DNA: TGTGCCAGCAGCGTAGGACGGGAAGTGTCCTACGAGCAGTACTTC